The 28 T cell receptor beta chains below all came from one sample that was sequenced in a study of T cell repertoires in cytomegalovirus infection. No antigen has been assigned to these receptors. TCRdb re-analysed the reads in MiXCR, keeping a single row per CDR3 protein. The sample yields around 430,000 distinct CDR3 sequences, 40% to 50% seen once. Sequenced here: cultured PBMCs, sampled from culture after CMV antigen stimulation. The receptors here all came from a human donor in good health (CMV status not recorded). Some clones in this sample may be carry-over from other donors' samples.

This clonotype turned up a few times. For the CDR3, the DNA is TGTGCCAGCATCCCCAAGGAGAGCGAGACCCAGTACTTC. As protein: CASIPKESETQYF. This chain links TRBV7-9 with TRBJ2-5; D gene unclear. V was clipped by 7 bases and J by 5 bases, with 14 bases between them. CDR1 and CDR2 from the germline V gene are SEHNR and FQNEAQ (reference sequence). This CDR3 spans 13 amino acids. Complete variable domain (other parts from reference TRBV7-9 and TRBJ2-5): DTGVSQNPRHKITKRGQNVTFRCDPISEHNRLYWYRQTLGQGPEFLTYFQNEAQLEKSRLLSDRFSAERPKGSFSTLEIQRTEQGDSAMYLCASIPKESETQYFGPGTRLLVL.

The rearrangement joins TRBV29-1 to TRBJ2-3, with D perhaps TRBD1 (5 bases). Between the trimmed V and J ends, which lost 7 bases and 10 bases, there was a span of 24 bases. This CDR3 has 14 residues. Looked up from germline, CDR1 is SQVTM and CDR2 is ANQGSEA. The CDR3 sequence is CSASTEIIRGSQYF. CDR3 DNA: TGCAGCGCTTCGACAGAAATTATAAGAGGATCGCAGTATTTT.

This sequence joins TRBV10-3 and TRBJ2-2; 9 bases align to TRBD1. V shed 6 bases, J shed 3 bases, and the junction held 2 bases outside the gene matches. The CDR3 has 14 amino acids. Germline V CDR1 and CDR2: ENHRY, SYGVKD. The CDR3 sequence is CAISRDRDTGELFF. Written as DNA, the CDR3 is TGTGCCATCAGCCGGGACAGGGACACCGGGGAGCTGTTTTTT.

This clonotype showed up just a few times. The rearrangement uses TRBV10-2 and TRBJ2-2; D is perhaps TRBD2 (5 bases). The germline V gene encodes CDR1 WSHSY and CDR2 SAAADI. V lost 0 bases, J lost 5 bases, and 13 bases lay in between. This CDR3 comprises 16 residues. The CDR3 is CASSESLVSGTGELFF. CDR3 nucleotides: TGCGCCAGCAGTGAGTCCCTAGTCTCGGGAACCGGGGAGCTGTTTTTT.

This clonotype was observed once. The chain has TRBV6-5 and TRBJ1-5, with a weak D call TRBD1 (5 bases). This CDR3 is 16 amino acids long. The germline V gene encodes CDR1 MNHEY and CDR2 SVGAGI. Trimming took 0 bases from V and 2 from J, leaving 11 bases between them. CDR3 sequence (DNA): TGTGCCAGCAGTTACTCGAGCGGGGGGGGCAATCAGCCCCAGCATTTT. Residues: CASSYSSGGGNQPQHF.

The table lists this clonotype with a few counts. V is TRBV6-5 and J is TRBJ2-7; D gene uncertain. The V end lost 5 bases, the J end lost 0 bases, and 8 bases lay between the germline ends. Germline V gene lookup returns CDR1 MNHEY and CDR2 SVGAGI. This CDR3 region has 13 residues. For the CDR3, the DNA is TGTGCCAGCAGTCGTGAGGTCTCCTACGAGCAGTACTTC. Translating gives CASSREVSYEQYF.

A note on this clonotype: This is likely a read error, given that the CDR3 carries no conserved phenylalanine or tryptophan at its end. The CDR3 region has the DNA TGCAGTGCTAGAGACCCCTTAGCTAAGGCGTACAATGAGCAGTTCTTA. As protein: CSARDPLAKAYNEQFL. The chain employs TRBV20-1 and TRBJ2-1; D ambiguous. V lost 0 bases and J lost 4, with 16 bases in between. The germline V gene encodes CDR1 DFQATT and CDR2 SNEGSKA (reference sequence). The CDR3 totals 16 residues.

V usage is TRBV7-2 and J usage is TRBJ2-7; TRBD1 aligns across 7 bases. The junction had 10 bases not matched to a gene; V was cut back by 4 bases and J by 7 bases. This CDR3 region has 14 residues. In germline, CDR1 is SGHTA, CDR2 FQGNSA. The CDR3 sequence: CASSSGTAAREQYF. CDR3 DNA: TGTGCCAGCAGCTCCGGGACAGCGGCCCGGGAGCAGTACTTC.

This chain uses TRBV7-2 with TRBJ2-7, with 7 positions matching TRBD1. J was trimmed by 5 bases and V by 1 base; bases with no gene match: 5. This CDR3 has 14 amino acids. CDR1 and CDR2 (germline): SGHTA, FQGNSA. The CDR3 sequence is CASSLGGTVDEQYF. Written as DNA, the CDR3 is TGTGCCAGCAGCTTAGGGGGGACAGTGGACGAGCAGTACTTC.

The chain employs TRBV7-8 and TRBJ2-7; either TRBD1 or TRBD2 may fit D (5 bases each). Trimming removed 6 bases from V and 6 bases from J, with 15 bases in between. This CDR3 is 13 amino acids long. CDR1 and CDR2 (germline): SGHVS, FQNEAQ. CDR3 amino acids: CASSTGGEREQYF. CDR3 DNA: TGTGCCAGCAGTACTGGGGGAGAGCGCGAGCAGTACTTC.

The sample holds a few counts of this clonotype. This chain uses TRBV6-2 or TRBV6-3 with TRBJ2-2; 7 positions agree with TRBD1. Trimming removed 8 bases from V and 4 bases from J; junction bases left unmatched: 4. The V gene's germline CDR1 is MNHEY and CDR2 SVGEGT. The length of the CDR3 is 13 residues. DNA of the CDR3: TGTGCCAGCCGGGACAGTGGCACCGGGGAGCTGTTTTTT. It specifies CASRDSGTGELFF.

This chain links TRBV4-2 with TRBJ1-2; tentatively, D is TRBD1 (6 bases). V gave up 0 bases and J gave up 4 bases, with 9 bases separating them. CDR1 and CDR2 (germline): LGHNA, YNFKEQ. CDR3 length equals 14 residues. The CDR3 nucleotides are TGTGCCAGCAGCCAAGATAGGGGGGTCTATGGCTACACCTTC. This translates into CASSQDRGVYGYTF.

The CDR3 loop is CASSQVATNEKLFF. The CDR3 DNA reads as TGCGCCAGCAGCCAAGTTGCAACTAATGAAAAACTGTTTTTT. This chain uses TRBV4-1 with TRBJ1-4; D ambiguous. Trimming took off 1 base at V and 0 bases at J, with 3 bases between the two ends. CDR1 and CDR2 (germline): MGHRA, YSYEKL. This CDR3 contains 14 residues.

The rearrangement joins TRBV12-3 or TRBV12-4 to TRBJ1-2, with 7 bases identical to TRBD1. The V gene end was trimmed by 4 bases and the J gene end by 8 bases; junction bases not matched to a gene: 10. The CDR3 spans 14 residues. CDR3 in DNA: TGTGCCAGCAGTTCAGGCGAGGGGGCGAGGGGCTACACCTTC. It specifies CASSSGEGARGYTF.

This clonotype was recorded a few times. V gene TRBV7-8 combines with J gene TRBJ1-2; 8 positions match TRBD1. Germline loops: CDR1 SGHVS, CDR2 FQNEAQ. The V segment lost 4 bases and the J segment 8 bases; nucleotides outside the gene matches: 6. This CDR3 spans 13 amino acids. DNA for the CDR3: TGTGCCAGCAGCTCCAGGACAGGGATGGGCTACACCTTC. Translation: CASSSRTGMGYTF.

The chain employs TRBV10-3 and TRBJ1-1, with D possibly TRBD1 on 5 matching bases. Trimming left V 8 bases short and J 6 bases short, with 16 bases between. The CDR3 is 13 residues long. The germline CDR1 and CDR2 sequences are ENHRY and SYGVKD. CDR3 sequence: CAIGRGEGAEAFF. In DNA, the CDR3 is TGTGCCATCGGGCGGGGGGAAGGGGCTGAAGCTTTCTTT.

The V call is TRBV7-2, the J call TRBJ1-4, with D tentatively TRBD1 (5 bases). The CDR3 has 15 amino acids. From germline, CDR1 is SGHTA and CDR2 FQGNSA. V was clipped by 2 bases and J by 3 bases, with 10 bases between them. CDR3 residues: CASSLQGPPNEKLFF. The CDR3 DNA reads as TGTGCCAGCAGCTTACAGGGTCCACCTAATGAAAAACTGTTTTTT.

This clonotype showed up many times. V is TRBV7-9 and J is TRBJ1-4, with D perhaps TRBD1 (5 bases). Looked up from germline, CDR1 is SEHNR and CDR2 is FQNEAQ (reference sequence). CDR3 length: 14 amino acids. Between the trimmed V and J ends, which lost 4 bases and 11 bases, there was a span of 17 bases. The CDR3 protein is CASSSSGTVGKLFF. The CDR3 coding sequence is TGTGCCAGCAGCTCAAGTGGGACGGTCGGGAAACTGTTTTTT.

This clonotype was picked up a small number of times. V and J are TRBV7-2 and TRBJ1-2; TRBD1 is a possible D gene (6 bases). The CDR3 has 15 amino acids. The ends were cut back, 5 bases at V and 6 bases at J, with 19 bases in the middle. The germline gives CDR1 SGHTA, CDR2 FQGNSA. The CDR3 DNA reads TGTGCCAGCAGCCCGAGGGGGGGCTGGGTAGATGGCTACACCTTC. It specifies CASSPRGGWVDGYTF.

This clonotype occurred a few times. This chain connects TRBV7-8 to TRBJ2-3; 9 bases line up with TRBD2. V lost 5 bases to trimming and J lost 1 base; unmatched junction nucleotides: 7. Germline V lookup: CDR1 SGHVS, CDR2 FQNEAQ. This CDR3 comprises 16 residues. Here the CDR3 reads CASSLFQRGGTDTQYF. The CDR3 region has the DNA TGTGCCAGCAGCCTATTTCAGCGGGGGGGCACAGATACGCAGTATTTT.

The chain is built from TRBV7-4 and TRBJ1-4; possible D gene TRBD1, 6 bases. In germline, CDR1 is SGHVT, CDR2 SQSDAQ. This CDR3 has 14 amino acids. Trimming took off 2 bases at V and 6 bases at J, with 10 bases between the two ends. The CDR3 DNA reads TGTGCCAGCAGCTTACGGGCAGGGGATGAAAAACTGTTTTTT. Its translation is CASSLRAGDEKLFF.

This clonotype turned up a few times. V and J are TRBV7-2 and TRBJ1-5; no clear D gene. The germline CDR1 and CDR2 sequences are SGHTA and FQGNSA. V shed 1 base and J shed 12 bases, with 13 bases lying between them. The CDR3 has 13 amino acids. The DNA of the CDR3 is TGTGCCAGCAGCTTAGAAGCCGGATTTCTCCAGCATTTT. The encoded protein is CASSLEAGFLQHF.

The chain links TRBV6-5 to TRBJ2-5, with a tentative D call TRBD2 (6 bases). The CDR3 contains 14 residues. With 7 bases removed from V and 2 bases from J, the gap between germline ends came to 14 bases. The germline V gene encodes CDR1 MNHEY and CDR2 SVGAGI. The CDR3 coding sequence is TGTGCCAGCACCTCAATCGGGGGACAAGAGACCCAGTACTTC. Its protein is CASTSIGGQETQYF.

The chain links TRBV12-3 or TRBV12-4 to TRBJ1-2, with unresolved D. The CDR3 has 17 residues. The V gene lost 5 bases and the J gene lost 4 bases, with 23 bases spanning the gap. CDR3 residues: CASSPGVPPLSVYGYTF. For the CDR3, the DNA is TGTGCCAGCAGTCCTGGAGTACCACCCCTTTCCGTCTATGGCTACACCTTC.

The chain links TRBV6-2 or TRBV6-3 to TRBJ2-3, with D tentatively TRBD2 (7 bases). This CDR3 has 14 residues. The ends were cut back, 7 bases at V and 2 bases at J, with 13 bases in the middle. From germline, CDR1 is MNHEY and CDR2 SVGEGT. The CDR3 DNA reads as TGTGCCAGCACTACCCGGGGGGCCACAGATACGCAGTATTTT. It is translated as CASTTRGATDTQYF.

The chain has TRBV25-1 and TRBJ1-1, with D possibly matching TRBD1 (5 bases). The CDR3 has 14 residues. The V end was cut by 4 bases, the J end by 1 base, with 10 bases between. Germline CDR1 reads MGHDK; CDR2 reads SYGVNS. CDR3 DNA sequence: TGTGCCAGCAGTGCCCGGACAAGGAACACTGAAGCTTTCTTT. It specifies CASSARTRNTEAFF. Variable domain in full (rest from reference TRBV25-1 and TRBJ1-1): EADIYQTPRYLVIGTGKKITLECSQTMGHDKMYWYQQDPGMELHLIHYSYGVNSTEKGDLSSESTVSRIRTEHFPLTLESARPSHTSQYLCASSARTRNTEAFFGQGTRLTVV.

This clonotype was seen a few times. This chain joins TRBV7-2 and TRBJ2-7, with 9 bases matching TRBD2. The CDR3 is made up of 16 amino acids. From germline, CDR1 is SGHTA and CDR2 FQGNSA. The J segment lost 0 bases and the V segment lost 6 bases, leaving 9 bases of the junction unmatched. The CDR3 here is CASRRAGGGSSYEQYF. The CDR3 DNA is TGTGCCAGCAGACGAGCGGGAGGCGGTAGCTCCTACGAGCAGTACTTC.

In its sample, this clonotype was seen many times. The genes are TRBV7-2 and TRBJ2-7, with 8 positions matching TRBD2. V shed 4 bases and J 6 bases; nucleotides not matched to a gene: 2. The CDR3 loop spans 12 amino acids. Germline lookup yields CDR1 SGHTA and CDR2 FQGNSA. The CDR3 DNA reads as TGTGCCAGCAGCTCAACTAGCGGCGAGCAGTACTTC. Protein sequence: CASSSTSGEQYF.